These 6 T cell receptor beta chains were sequenced from one sample in a study. Sequencing was performed with immunoSEQ multiplex PCR; in TCRdb, only in-frame clones are kept and a portion is missing. The table lists about 68,000 clones, 93% of them singletons, with around 4.6% in the top ten. Material for sequencing was PBMCs. The receptors shown here come from a man between 35 and 55 years old with rheumatoid arthritis.

The V and J genes are TRBV6-4 and TRBJ1-2; a weak D match, TRBD1 (6 bases). Trimming shortened V by 3 bases and J by 1 base, and 12 bases separated the two germline ends. Per germline, CDR1 MRHNA and CDR2 SNTAGT. This CDR3 has 15 residues. For the CDR3, the DNA is TGTGCCAGCAGTGAGTTGCCAGGGGTTAACTATGGCTACACCTTC. Its protein is CASSELPGVNYGYTF.

This clone came up once. The chain joins TRBV7-3 to TRBJ2-5, with 7 bases fitting TRBD1. The V gene's germline CDR1 is SGHTA and CDR2 FQGTGA. The V segment lost 4 bases and the J segment 4 bases; nucleotides outside the gene matches: 9. This CDR3 spans 15 amino acids. This chain's CDR3 is CASSSSTGAGETQYF. Here the CDR3 DNA reads TGTGCCAGCAGCTCAAGTACAGGGGCCGGAGAGACCCAGTACTTC.

The genes are TRBV19 and TRBJ1-2, with 7 nucleotides matching TRBD1. The CDR3 sequence is 15 residues long. Germline CDR1 and CDR2: LNHDA and SQIVND (reference sequence). The V and J ends lost 5 bases and 0 bases, in that order; junction bases with no gene match: 6. In nucleotides, the CDR3 is TGTGCCAGTAGTGCTCGGGACAGAGCTAACTATGGCTACACCTTC. Protein product: CASSARDRANYGYTF.

The V gene is TRBV9, the J gene TRBJ1-3; 7 nucleotides agree with TRBD1. V shed 4 bases, J shed 4 bases, and the junction held 5 bases outside the gene matches. The CDR3 contains 14 residues. Per germline, CDR1 SGDLS and CDR2 YYNGEE. The CDR3 region has the DNA TGTGCCAGCAGCACCGGGGACAGCGGAAACACCATATATTTT. Protein sequence: CASSTGDSGNTIYF. Full variable domain (outside the CDR3, taken from reference TRBV9 and TRBJ1-3): DSGVTQTPKHLITATGQRVTLRCSPRSGDLSVYWYQQSLDQGLQFLIQYYNGEERAKGNILERFSAQQFPDLHSELNLSSLELGDSALYFCASSTGDSGNTIYFGEGSWLTVV.

The chain employs TRBV7-2 and TRBJ1-2, with 9 bases aligning to TRBD1. The CDR3 is 17 amino acids. Germline V gene sequence: CDR1 SGHTA, CDR2 FQGNSA. Losses at the gene ends were 0 bases for V and 9 bases for J; bases not matched to a gene: 14. The CDR3: CASSLAATGQGVPRYTF. CDR3 DNA sequence: TGTGCCAGCAGCTTAGCGGCTACGGGACAGGGCGTTCCTCGCTACACCTTC.

This chain connects TRBV30 to TRBJ2-7; D gene ambiguous. V gave up 2 bases and J gave up 0 bases, with 14 bases separating them. The CDR3 loop spans 15 amino acids. The germline gives CDR1 GTSNPN, CDR2 SVGIG (reference sequence). The CDR3 sequence is CAWSPLRGSSYEQYF. The DNA of the CDR3 is TGTGCCTGGAGTCCCCTTCGAGGTTCCTCCTACGAGCAGTACTTC.